Listed here are 17 T cell receptor beta chains from one sample, sequenced in a study of beta chain features in type 1 diabetes. TCRB transcripts that were expressed got sequenced, as all of the isolated RNA had been reverse transcribed. Sequenced by immunoSEQ multiplex PCR; TCRdb stores in-frame clones only, minus some. The data show some 230,000 clones, with 9.6% seen just once and under 0.035% held by the top ten. The source material was naive CD4+ T cells from blood. The receptors stem from a woman aged 18 to 35 in good health.

This clone was observed a few times. The rearrangement links TRBV7-9 to TRBJ2-1; 10 bases are shared with TRBD2. The germline gives CDR1 SEHNR, CDR2 FQNEAQ (reference sequence). V was pared by 6 bases and J by 3 bases, with 5 bases of the junction left unmatched. This CDR3 region has 15 residues. CDR3 nucleotides: TGTGCCAGCAGACCGAGCGGGAGGGTCTACAATGAGCAGTTCTTC. Amino acid sequence: CASRPSGRVYNEQFF.

This clone has a handful of counts. This chain connects TRBV29-1 to TRBJ2-7; 15 nucleotides line up with TRBD2. V gave up 4 bases and J gave up 3 bases; unmatched junction bases: 4. From germline, CDR1 is SQVTM and CDR2 ANQGSEA. The CDR3 sequence is 15 residues long. The CDR3: CSVGGLAGGGYEQYF. In DNA form, the CDR3 reads TGCAGCGTTGGTGGACTAGCGGGAGGGGGCTACGAGCAGTACTTC.

The CDR3 DNA follows: TGTGCCACCGGGCCCCGCGTGGAGACCCAGTACTTC. It translates to CATGPRVETQYF. The chain carries TRBV15 and TRBJ2-5; the D is unclear. This CDR3 spans 12 amino acids. The germline V gene has CDR1 LNHNV and CDR2 YYDKDF (reference sequence). The V end was cut by 8 bases, the J end by 5 bases, with 12 bases between. The complete variable domain, with remaining parts taken from reference TRBV15 and TRBJ2-5, reads DAMVIQNPRYQVTQFGKPVTLSCSQTLNHNVMYWYQQKSSQAPKLLFHYYDKDFNNEADTPDNFQSRRPNTSFCFLDIRSPGLGDTAMYLCATGPRVETQYFGPGTRLLVL.

The chain combines TRBV6-4 with TRBJ2-7; TRBD1 aligns across 7 bases. After removal of 4 bases from V and 5 bases from J, the junction contained 14 bases not matched to a gene. The CDR3 loop spans 16 amino acids. From germline, CDR1 is MRHNA and CDR2 SNTAGT. The CDR3 DNA reads TGTGCCAGCAGTGCATTCTCGACAGGGATAAGAGACGAGCAGTACTTC. Encoded protein: CASSAFSTGIRDEQYF.

The chain links TRBV18 to TRBJ2-5; TRBD1 agrees at 8 bases. The CDR3 sequence is 15 residues long. V lost 3 bases and J lost 5; bases outside the gene matches: 8. CDR1 KGHSH and CDR2 LQKENI come from the germline V gene. CDR3 coding DNA: TGTGCCAGCTCACCGGTCCCAGGGGGCCGGGAGACCCAGTACTTC. Protein sequence: CASSPVPGGRETQYF.

This chain connects TRBV5-6 to TRBJ2-2, with 15 bases aligning to TRBD2. This CDR3 region has 16 residues. V lost 2 bases, J lost 6 bases, and 2 bases stayed unmatched. Germline CDR1 and CDR2: SGHDT and YYEEEE. This chain's CDR3 is CASSFRTSGRAGELFF. As DNA, the CDR3 is TGTGCCAGCAGCTTCCGGACTAGCGGGAGGGCCGGGGAGCTGTTTTTT.

There are many counts of this clone. CDR3 region: CASSPEYEQYF. The CDR3 DNA is TGTGCCAGCTCACCGGAGTACGAGCAGTACTTC. The V call is TRBV18, the J call TRBJ2-7; D is unresolved. The germline V gene has CDR1 KGHSH and CDR2 LQKENI. The V end was cut by 3 bases, the J end by 4 bases, with 4 bases between. The CDR3 length is 11 residues.

A word on this clone: In the same sample, other DNA sequences code for this CDR3. The gene calls are TRBV20-1 and TRBJ1-1; 7 bases agree with TRBD1. Looked up from germline, CDR1 is DFQATT and CDR2 is SNEGSKA (reference sequence). This CDR3 spans 11 amino acids. Trimming removed 6 bases from V and 6 bases from J; junction bases left unmatched: 4. The CDR3 here is CSARQGAEAFF. The CDR3 nucleotides are TGCAGTGCGCGACAGGGTGCTGAAGCTTTCTTT.

CDR3 protein: CASSLEGAGELFF. CDR3 bases: TGTGCCAGCAGCTTAGAGGGCGCCGGGGAGCTGTTTTTT. This rearrangement joins TRBV11-3 to TRBJ2-2; no clear D. This CDR3 region has 13 residues. Trimming took off 0 bases at V and 6 bases at J, with 5 bases between the two ends. The V gene's germline CDR1 is SGHNT and CDR2 YENEEA.

The CDR3 region has the DNA TGCAGCGTTGAATCCGGGGGTACTGAAGCTTTCTTT. Its translation: CSVESGGTEAFF. The rearrangement links TRBV29-1 to TRBJ1-1, with D possibly TRBD1 on 5 matching bases. Germline CDR1 SQVTM, CDR2 ANQGSEA. V lost 2 bases and J 5 bases, leaving 9 bases between the germline ends. The CDR3 consists of 12 residues.

This sequence joins TRBV7-3 and TRBJ1-1, with D perhaps TRBD1 (5 bases). Germline V CDR1 and CDR2: SGHTA, FQGTGA. There are 14 residues in the CDR3. V lost 5 bases and J lost 4, with 14 bases in between. The CDR3 DNA reads TGTGCCAGCAGCCTCGTGGGGCCTGGCACTGAAGCTTTCTTT. Its translation is CASSLVGPGTEAFF.

This clone was seen only a few times. This chain connects TRBV5-1 to TRBJ2-3, with TRBD1 matching 8 bases. The CDR3 length is 17 residues. Germline V gene sequence: CDR1 SGHRS, CDR2 YFSETQ. The trim removed 0 bases at V and 0 bases at J, leaving 6 bases unmatched. The chain's CDR3 is CASSLAGDRLSTDTQYF. DNA of the CDR3: TGCGCCAGCAGCTTGGCTGGGGACAGGCTTAGCACAGATACGCAGTATTTT.

This clone turned up a few times. This chain connects TRBV4-2 to TRBJ2-7; 7 bases are shared with TRBD2. Looked up from germline, CDR1 is LGHNA and CDR2 is YNFKEQ. The CDR3 is made up of 16 amino acids. The V and J ends lost 1 base and 3 bases, in that order; junction bases with no gene match: 9. The CDR3 DNA reads TGTGCCAGCAGCCAAGTCGGGGGGTCTCCCAGCTACGAGCAGTACTTC. This codes for CASSQVGGSPSYEQYF.

In its sample, this clone was seen a few times. The chain links TRBV11-1 to TRBJ2-7; a weak D match, TRBD1 (6 bases). CDR1 and CDR2 from the germline V gene are SGHAT and FQDESV (reference sequence). CDR3 length equals 15 residues. The ends were cut back, 0 bases at V and 0 bases at J, with 9 bases in the middle. Written as DNA, the CDR3 is TGTGCCAGCAGCTTAGCGGCAGGGGTCTCCTACGAGCAGTACTTC. Protein: CASSLAAGVSYEQYF.

This clone was recorded a few times. Other DNA sequences in the sample encode the same CDR3. The V gene is TRBV7-9, the J gene TRBJ1-1, with no clear D. V gave up 2 bases and J gave up 1 base, with 8 bases separating them. The CDR3 is made up of 14 amino acids. Germline CDR1 is SEHNR and CDR2 is FQNEAQ (reference sequence). CDR3 in amino acids: CASSLYSGNTEAFF. In nucleotides, the CDR3 is TGTGCCAGCAGCTTATACAGCGGGAACACTGAAGCTTTCTTT.

The chain has TRBV5-8 and TRBJ1-5; D is ambiguous. The CDR3 consists of 14 residues. The germline gives CDR1 SGHTS, CDR2 YDEGEE. Trimming cost V 4 bases and J 3 bases, with 11 bases left between them. CDR3 nucleotide sequence: TGTGCCAGCAGCCGGCGGGTCTCCAATCAGCCCCAGCATTTT. Amino acids: CASSRRVSNQPQHF.

The chain employs TRBV30 and TRBJ2-7; D remains ambiguous. CDR1 and CDR2 from the germline V gene are GTSNPN and SVGIG (reference sequence). The CDR3 loop spans 11 amino acids. V was clipped by 2 bases and J by 3 bases, with 5 bases between them. This CDR3 is CAWSYNYEQYF. The CDR3 region has the DNA TGTGCCTGGAGTTATAACTACGAGCAGTACTTC.